These 15 T cell receptor beta chains came from one sample sequenced in a study of shared T cell receptors in the human thymus listed by TCRdb under 2021. The library was prepared using the immunoSEQ multiplex PCR assay. Sourced from immuneACCESS, this table was stored by TCRdb with only in-frame sequences that have V and J called. A share of the clones is absent; for the studies checked, an unresolved V gene accounts for under half, and the remainder has no known explanation. The table for this sample lists hundreds of thousands of clones; approximately 83% of them were counted only once. Together, the top ten hold approximately 0.01% of the sample. The sample was also linked to a second study, of human thymus T cells.

The sequenced material came from thymocytes. These receptors came from a girl under three years old with a congenital heart defect. Donor details come from another sample of the same person, matched by shared clones.

The chain employs TRBV9 and TRBJ1-1; 9 nucleotides align to TRBD1. Germline V gene data show CDR1 as SGDLS and CDR2 as YYNGEE. This CDR3 is 15 amino acids long. Germline trimming cut 0 bases from V and 12 bases from J; bases unmatched to any gene: 12. The CDR3 coding sequence is TGTGCCAGCAGCGTAGCTCCGGACAGGGGCACTGACACTTTCTTT. Amino acid sequence: CASSVAPDRGTDTFF.

The chain couples TRBV9 to TRBJ1-4; D not certain. Germline lookup yields CDR1 SGDLS and CDR2 YYNGEE. This CDR3 has 15 amino acids. V lost 3 bases and J 5 bases, leaving 14 bases between the germline ends. Here the CDR3 DNA reads TGTGCCAGCAGCGCATCCCACTTGGTAAATGAAAAACTGTTTTTT. It codes for CASSASHLVNEKLFF.

J is TRBJ1-1 and V is TRBV4-3, with TRBD1 matching over 10 bases. J was trimmed by 5 bases and V by 2 bases; bases with no gene match: 5. The CDR3 is 15 residues long. Looked up from germline, CDR1 is LGHNA and CDR2 is YSLEER. CDR3 sequence (DNA): TGCGCCAGCAGCCAATTCGGACAGGGGGTAACTGAAGCTTTCTTT. Translated: CASSQFGQGVTEAFF.

The chain is built from TRBV29-1 and TRBJ1-2, with TRBD1 matching over 7 bases. CDR1 is SQVTM and CDR2 is ANQGSEA in the germline V gene. Germline trimming cut 6 bases from V and 3 bases from J; bases unmatched to any gene: 4. The CDR3 consists of 12 residues. The CDR3 sequence is CSVVGTDYGYTF. In DNA, the CDR3 is TGCAGCGTCGTAGGGACAGACTATGGCTACACCTTC. The full variable domain, its missing parts supplied by reference TRBV29-1 and TRBJ1-2, is SAVISQKPSRDICQRGTSLTIQCQVDSQVTMMFWYRQQPGQSLTLIATANQGSEATYESGFVIDKFPISRPNLTFSTLTVSNMSPEDSSIYLCSVVGTDYGYTFGSGTRLTVV.

The genes are TRBV7-9 and TRBJ2-7, with 8 positions matching TRBD1. With 5 bases clipped from V and 2 bases from J, the junction kept 8 bases outside the gene matches. This CDR3 comprises 15 residues. Per germline, CDR1 SEHNR and CDR2 FQNEAQ (reference sequence). CDR3 nucleotide sequence: TGTGCCAGCAGCGTCAAGGGACAGGCGGCCTACGAGCAGTACTTC. As protein: CASSVKGQAAYEQYF.

V gene TRBV7-2 combines with J gene TRBJ2-3, with 8 bases matching TRBD2. J gave up 2 bases and V 4 bases, and 11 bases lay outside the gene matches. Germline assignment: CDR1 SGHTA and CDR2 FQGNSA. This CDR3 region has 17 residues. DNA for the CDR3: TGTGCCAGCAGCTACGCCCACGGGGGGGCCCCCACAGATACGCAGTATTTT. Translation gives CASSYAHGGAPTDTQYF.

CDR3 DNA: TGTGCCAGCAGCCCCGACAGGGTAAGAGGCTACACCTTC. Its translation: CASSPDRVRGYTF. The genes are TRBV6-1 and TRBJ1-2; TRBD1 matches 7 bases. Germline trimming cut 6 bases from V and 8 bases from J; bases unmatched to any gene: 9. The CDR3 covers 13 residues. The germline V gene encodes CDR1 MNHNS and CDR2 SASEGT.

As for this clone: The junction does not match germline at one end; this may be a read error. CDR3 in amino acids: CASSSYTPNRGRIF. The DNA for the CDR3 is TGTGCCAGCAGCTCCTACACCCCTAACAGGGGCCGGATCTTC. The rearrangement joins TRBV9 to TRBJ2-1, with TRBD1 matching 7 bases. The CDR3 extends over 14 amino acids. The germline V gene has CDR1 SGDLS and CDR2 YYNGEE.

V is TRBV15 and J is TRBJ2-7, with D tentatively TRBD1 (6 bases). Germline V gene lookup returns CDR1 LNHNV and CDR2 YYDKDF (reference sequence). This CDR3 has 14 residues. V lost 1 base to trimming and J lost 3 bases, with 10 bases between them. CDR3 in amino acids: CATSRVNRDYEQYF. The CDR3 DNA follows: TGTGCCACCAGCAGAGTAAACAGGGACTACGAGCAGTACTTC.

V usage is TRBV5-5 and J usage is TRBJ1-1; 11 bases map to TRBD1. This CDR3 comprises 20 residues. Germline CDR1 is SGHKS and CDR2 is YYEKEE (reference sequence). The junction had 13 bases not matched to a gene; V was cut back by 0 bases and J by 0 bases. The CDR3 sequence: CASSLDDSGGQGAMNTEAFF. CDR3 nucleotides: TGTGCCAGCAGCTTGGACGACTCCGGAGGACAGGGGGCGATGAACACTGAAGCTTTCTTT.

This chain connects TRBV5-8 to TRBJ1-2; D might be TRBD1 (5 bases). The germline V gene has CDR1 SGHTS and CDR2 YDEGEE. Trimming removed 0 bases from V and 8 bases from J, with 14 bases in between. The CDR3 is 14 residues long. The CDR3 DNA reads as TGTGCCAGCAGCTTGGTAATAGGGGTCGGCGGCTACACCTTC. The encoded protein is CASSLVIGVGGYTF.

The chain links TRBV5-1 to TRBJ2-3; 9 nucleotides align to TRBD1. Germline V CDR1 and CDR2: SGHRS, YFSETQ. The ends lost 5 bases at V and 0 bases at J; junction bases unmatched: 7. The CDR3 is 16 residues long. CDR3 sequence reads: CASRGQGGTSTDTQYF. The CDR3 DNA reads as TGCGCCAGCAGGGGACAGGGAGGAACTAGCACAGATACGCAGTATTTT.

This chain connects TRBV14 to TRBJ2-2, with TRBD2 identical over 8 bases. From germline, CDR1 is SGHDN and CDR2 FVKESK. The V segment lost 3 bases and the J segment 4 bases; nucleotides outside the gene matches: 4. The CDR3 covers 15 residues. CDR3 DNA sequence: TGTGCCAGCAGCCATGCGGGGGGAGTCACCGGGGAGCTGTTTTTT. It is translated as CASSHAGGVTGELFF. The full variable domain, rest sourced from reference TRBV14 and TRBJ2-2, is EAGVTQFPSHSVIEKGQTVTLRCDPISGHDNLYWYRRVMGKEIKFLLHFVKESKQDESGMPNNRFLAERTGGTYSTLKVQPAELEDSGVYFCASSHAGGVTGELFFGEGSRLTVL.

This clone came up a few times. The chain couples TRBV16 to TRBJ1-1; 7 positions agree with TRBD1. In germline, CDR1 is KGHSY, CDR2 FQNENV. V lost 0 bases and J lost 10; bases outside the gene matches: 11. The CDR3 is made up of 15 amino acids. The CDR3 nucleotides read TGTGCCAGCAGCCAATCGATCGAGGGGGCTGGAGTAGCTTTCTTT. It encodes CASSQSIEGAGVAFF.

This chain uses TRBV20-1 with TRBJ2-3; D not resolved. Trimming removed 6 bases from V and 3 bases from J, with 7 bases in between. The CDR3 runs to 11 residues. Looked up from germline, CDR1 is DFQATT and CDR2 is SNEGSKA (reference sequence). Here the CDR3 reads CSAPGTDTQYF. In nucleotides, the CDR3 is TGCAGTGCCCCCGGTACAGATACGCAGTATTTT.